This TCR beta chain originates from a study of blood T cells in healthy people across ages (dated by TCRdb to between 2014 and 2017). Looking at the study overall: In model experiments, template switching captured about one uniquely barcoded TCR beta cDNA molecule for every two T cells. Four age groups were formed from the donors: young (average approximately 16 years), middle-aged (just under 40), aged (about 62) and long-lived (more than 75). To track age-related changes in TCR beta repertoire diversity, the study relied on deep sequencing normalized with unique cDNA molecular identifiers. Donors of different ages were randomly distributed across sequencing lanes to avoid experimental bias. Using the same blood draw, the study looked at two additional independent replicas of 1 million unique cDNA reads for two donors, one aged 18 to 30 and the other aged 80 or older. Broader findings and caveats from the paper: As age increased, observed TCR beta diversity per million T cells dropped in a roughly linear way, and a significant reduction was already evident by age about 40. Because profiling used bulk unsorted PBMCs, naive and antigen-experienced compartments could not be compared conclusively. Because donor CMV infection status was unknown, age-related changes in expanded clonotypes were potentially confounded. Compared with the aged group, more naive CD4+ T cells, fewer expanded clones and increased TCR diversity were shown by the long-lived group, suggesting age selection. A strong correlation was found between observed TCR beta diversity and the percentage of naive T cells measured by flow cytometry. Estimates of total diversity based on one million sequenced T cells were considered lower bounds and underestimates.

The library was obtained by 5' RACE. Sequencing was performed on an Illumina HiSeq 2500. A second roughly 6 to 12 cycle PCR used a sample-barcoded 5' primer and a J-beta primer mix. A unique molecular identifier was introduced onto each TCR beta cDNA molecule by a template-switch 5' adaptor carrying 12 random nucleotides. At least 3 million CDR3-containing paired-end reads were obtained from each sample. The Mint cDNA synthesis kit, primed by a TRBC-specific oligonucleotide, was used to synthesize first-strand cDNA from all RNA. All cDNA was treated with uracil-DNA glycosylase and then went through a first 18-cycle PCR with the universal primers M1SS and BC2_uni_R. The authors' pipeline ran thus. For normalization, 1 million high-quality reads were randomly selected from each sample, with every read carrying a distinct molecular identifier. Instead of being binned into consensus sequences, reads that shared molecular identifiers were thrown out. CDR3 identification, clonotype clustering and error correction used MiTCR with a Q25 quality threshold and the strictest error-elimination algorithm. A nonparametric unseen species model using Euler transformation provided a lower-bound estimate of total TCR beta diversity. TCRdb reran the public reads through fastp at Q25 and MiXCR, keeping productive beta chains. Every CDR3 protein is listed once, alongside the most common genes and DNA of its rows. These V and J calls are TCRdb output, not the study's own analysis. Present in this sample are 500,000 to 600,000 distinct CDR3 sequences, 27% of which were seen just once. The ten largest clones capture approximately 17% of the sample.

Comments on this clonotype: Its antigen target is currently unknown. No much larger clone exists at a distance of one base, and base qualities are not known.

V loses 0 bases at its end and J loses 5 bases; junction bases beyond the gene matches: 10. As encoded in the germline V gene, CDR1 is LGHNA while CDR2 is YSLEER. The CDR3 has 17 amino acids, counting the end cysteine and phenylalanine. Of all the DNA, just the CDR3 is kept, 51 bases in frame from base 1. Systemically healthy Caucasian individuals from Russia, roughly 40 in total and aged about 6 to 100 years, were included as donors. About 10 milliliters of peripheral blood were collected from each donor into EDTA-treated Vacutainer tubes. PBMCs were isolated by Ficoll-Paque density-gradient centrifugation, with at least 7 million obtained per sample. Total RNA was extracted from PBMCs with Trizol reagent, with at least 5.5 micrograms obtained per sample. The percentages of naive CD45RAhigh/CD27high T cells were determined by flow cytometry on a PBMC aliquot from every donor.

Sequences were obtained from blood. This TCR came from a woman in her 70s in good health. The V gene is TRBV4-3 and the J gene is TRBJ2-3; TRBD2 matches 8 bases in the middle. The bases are TGCGCCAGCAGCCAAGATTGGGGTAGCGGGGTAGGAGATACGCAGTATTTT. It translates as CASSQDWGSGVGDTQYF.